A single sample gave rise to the 19 T cell receptor beta chains below, sequenced in a study of response to subunit inactivated influenza vaccine (dated 2018 in TCRdb). To prepare the library, RT-PCR was applied. Sequencing was performed on an Illumina HiSeq 2500. The raw public reads went through TCRdb reprocessing: fastp at Q25, MiXCR clone calling, in-frame beta chains kept. A single entry per CDR3 protein holds the most common genes and DNA from its merged rows. The sample contains under 850,000 distinct CDR3 sequences, 18% of them found a single time. Clones ranked in the top ten supply 11% of the sample. Sequenced here: PBMCs from blood, sampled 5 to 6 days after vaccination. These receptors were collected from a man in his fifties who received an inactivated influenza vaccine. Donor details come from another sample of the same person, matched by shared clones.

V is TRBV12-3 or TRBV12-4 and J is TRBJ1-1, with a possible D match to TRBD1 (6 bases). The ends were cut back, 2 bases at V and 3 bases at J, with 13 bases in the middle. The CDR3 loop spans 15 amino acids. CDR3 coding DNA: TGTGCCAGCAGTTTACCAGGTTCAGGGGACACTGAAGCTTTCTTT. It codes for CASSLPGSGDTEAFF.

This clonotype was found a few times. The chain uses TRBV7-2 and TRBJ2-7; 13 bases line up with TRBD2. Germline CDR1 is SGHTA and CDR2 is FQGNSA. The CDR3 covers 17 residues. V shed 5 bases, J shed 3 bases, and the junction held 10 bases outside the gene matches. The CDR3 sequence: CASSPQPGLAGSYEQYF. CDR3 sequence (DNA): TGTGCCAGCAGCCCGCAACCGGGACTAGCGGGAAGCTACGAGCAGTACTTC.

In this sample, this clonotype turned up many times. This chain uses TRBV7-2 with TRBJ1-2; weak D call: TRBD1 (6 bases). Trimming removed 0 bases at V and 3 bases at J, with 11 bases between. From germline, CDR1 is SGHTA and CDR2 FQGNSA. The CDR3 loop spans 15 amino acids. The CDR3 protein is CASSLALGGDYGYTF. The CDR3 DNA reads TGTGCCAGCAGCTTAGCGCTAGGGGGGGACTATGGCTACACCTTC.

This clonotype was detected a few times. The chain carries TRBV6-1 and TRBJ1-3; no reliable D call. Trimming left V 8 bases short and J 0 bases short, with 14 bases between. The germline V gene has CDR1 MNHNS and CDR2 SASEGT. This CDR3 comprises 15 residues. CDR3: CASRVGSGSGNTIYF. The DNA of the CDR3 is TGTGCCAGCCGAGTCGGGAGCGGCTCTGGAAACACCATATATTTT.

In DNA form, the CDR3 reads TGTGCCAGCAGCCCCCGGCGTGGCTTGAACACTGAAGCTTTCTTT. Translated, it gives CASSPRRGLNTEAFF. The gene calls are TRBV7-2 and TRBJ1-1; D unclear. Germline-derived CDR1 and CDR2 are SGHTA and FQGNSA. The CDR3 has 15 amino acids. The ends were cut back, 5 bases at V and 0 bases at J, with 13 bases in the middle.

This clonotype was counted a few times. The V gene is TRBV29-1, the J gene TRBJ2-1; no clear D. Trimming stripped 3 bases from V and 3 bases from J, with 21 bases between. This CDR3 region has 17 residues. The germline V gene encodes CDR1 SQVTM and CDR2 ANQGSEA. The DNA for the CDR3 is TGCAGCGTTGACATTTCTGCTTTGCCTTCCATCTACAATGAGCAGTTCTTC. Its translation is CSVDISALPSIYNEQFF.

In its sample, this clonotype was seen once. This chain joins TRBV19 and TRBJ2-1; the match to TRBD2 covers 11 bases. V dropped 7 bases and J dropped 8; count of bases not matched to a gene: 13. The germline V gene has CDR1 LNHDA and CDR2 SQIVND (reference sequence). The CDR3 is 16 amino acids. The CDR3 sequence: CASMTRLAGRSDEQFF. CDR3 sequence (DNA): TGTGCCAGTATGACCAGACTAGCGGGACGCTCCGATGAGCAGTTCTTC.

This clonotype has just a few counts. CDR3 region: CASSFGAGRGYTF. The CDR3 DNA reads TGTGCCAGCAGCTTTGGGGCCGGACGAGGCTACACCTTC. The V gene is TRBV7-2, the J gene TRBJ1-2; D perhaps matches TRBD1 (5 bases). V was cut by 3 bases and J by 8 bases, with 13 bases left in between. CDR1 and CDR2 from the germline V gene are SGHTA and FQGNSA. The CDR3 consists of 13 residues.

This clonotype appeared a few times. The V gene is TRBV6-2 or TRBV6-3, the J gene TRBJ2-3; either TRBD1 or TRBD2 may fit D (5 bases each). Trimming left V 7 bases short and J 4 bases short, with 18 bases between. The CDR3 extends over 15 amino acids. From germline, CDR1 is MNHEY and CDR2 SVGEGT. The CDR3 region has the DNA TGTGCCAGCAAGGGACGGAAAACCAGTCCAGATACGCAGTATTTT. It codes for CASKGRKTSPDTQYF.

The chain joins TRBV2 to TRBJ2-5, with D uncertain. Between the trimmed V and J ends, which lost 2 bases and 7 bases, there was a span of 11 bases. Germline V gene data show CDR1 as SNHLY and CDR2 as FYNNEI. The CDR3 is made up of 13 amino acids. The CDR3 DNA is TGTGCCAGCAGTGAATGGCGGCGGCGGACCCAGTACTTC. This sequence encodes CASSEWRRRTQYF. Drawing the rest from reference TRBV2 and TRBJ2-5, the complete variable domain is EPEVTQTPSHQVTQMGQEVILRCVPISNHLYFYWYRQILGQKVEFLVSFYNNEISEKSEIFDDQFSVERPDGSNFTLKIRSTKLEDSAMYFCASSEWRRRTQYFGPGTRLLVL.

V and J are TRBV29-1 and TRBJ1-5; D ambiguous. The CDR3 has 11 residues. Deletions cut 6 bases from V and 5 bases from J, with 8 bases between. Germline V CDR1 and CDR2: SQVTM, ANQGSEA. The CDR3 DNA reads as TGCAGCGTGTTTAAGGATCAGCCCCAGCATTTT. Translation: CSVFKDQPQHF.

The chain links TRBV27 to TRBJ2-7; D perhaps matches TRBD1 (6 bases). CDR1 is MNHEY, CDR2 SMNVEV, per germline (reference sequence). CDR3 length: 13 amino acids. Trimming shortened V by 8 bases and J by 3 bases, and 14 bases separated the two germline ends. CDR3 residues: CASGVTGNYEQYF. In DNA, the CDR3 is TGTGCCAGCGGCGTCACAGGGAACTACGAGCAGTACTTC.

This clonotype was seen a few times. The chain combines TRBV20-1 with TRBJ2-5; TRBD2 matches at 8 bases. V trimming: 0 bases; J trimming: 7 bases; junction bases outside the gene matches: 10. From germline, CDR1 is DFQATT and CDR2 SNEGSKA (reference sequence). The CDR3 totals 15 residues. The DNA for the CDR3 is TGCAGTGCTAGAGAGCCTCGGGGACTAGAAGGGACCCAGTACTTC. Its protein product is CSAREPRGLEGTQYF.

The genes are TRBV9 and TRBJ2-1; TRBD2 matches 11 bases. The J segment lost 5 bases and the V segment lost 1 base, leaving 8 bases of the junction unmatched. This CDR3 is built from 17 residues. Per the germline V gene, CDR1 is SGDLS and CDR2 is YYNGEE. CDR3 sequence reads: CASSVTLSGRADNEQFF. The CDR3 DNA reads as TGTGCCAGCAGCGTAACCCTTAGCGGGAGGGCCGACAATGAGCAGTTCTTC.

The chain has TRBV20-1 and TRBJ1-1; possibly TRBD1 for D (5 bases). Trimming removed 0 bases from V and 6 bases from J, with 17 bases in between. CDR1 and CDR2 from the germline V gene are DFQATT and SNEGSKA (reference sequence). The CDR3 loop spans 15 amino acids. The CDR3 here is CSARERVGANAEAFF. The DNA for the CDR3 is TGCAGTGCTAGAGAGAGGGTCGGGGCGAATGCTGAAGCTTTCTTT.

This chain uses TRBV10-1 with TRBJ2-7, with D unresolved. The CDR3 contains 14 residues. Per the germline V gene, CDR1 is WNHNN and CDR2 is SYGVQD (reference sequence). V gave up 7 bases and J gave up 2 bases, with 15 bases separating them. CDR3 nucleotides: TGCGCCAGCAAGAAATCGGACGGACCCTACGAGCAGTACTTC. This gives the protein CASKKSDGPYEQYF.

This clonotype was recorded a few times. The chain employs TRBV7-8 and TRBJ1-1; no definite D call. V was pared by 1 base and J by 4 bases, with 13 bases between. The CDR3 contains 15 residues. CDR1 is SGHVS and CDR2 is FQNEAQ in the germline V gene. The CDR3: CASSLELGSGTEAFF. Written as DNA, the CDR3 is TGTGCCAGCAGCTTAGAGCTGGGCTCGGGCACTGAAGCTTTCTTT.

The chain is built from TRBV7-6 and TRBJ2-7; 9 nucleotides line up with TRBD1. From germline, CDR1 is SGHVS and CDR2 FNYEAQ. The CDR3 totals 17 residues. V was pared by 1 base and J by 1 base, with 8 bases of the junction left unmatched. This chain's CDR3 is CASSLEITGTGSYEQYF. In DNA form, the CDR3 reads TGTGCCAGCAGCTTAGAAATCACCGGGACAGGGTCCTACGAGCAGTACTTC. Together with reference TRBV7-6 and TRBJ2-7, the CDR3 gives the full variable domain: GAGVSQSPRYKVTKRGQDVALRCDPISGHVSLYWYRQALGQGPEFLTYFNYEAQQDKSGLPNDRFSAERPEGSISTLTIQRTEQRDSAMYRCASSLEITGTGSYEQYFGPGTRLTVT.

In this sample, this clonotype turned up many times. This chain uses TRBV7-2 with TRBJ2-3; D is uncertain. CDR1 SGHTA and CDR2 FQGNSA come from the germline V gene. The length of the CDR3 is 15 residues. V was shortened by 5 bases and J by 1 base, with 13 bases between the two germline ends. CDR3 nucleotide sequence: TGTGCCAGCAGCCAAAGTAGGCTTCGCACAGATACGCAGTATTTT. Its translation: CASSQSRLRTDTQYF.